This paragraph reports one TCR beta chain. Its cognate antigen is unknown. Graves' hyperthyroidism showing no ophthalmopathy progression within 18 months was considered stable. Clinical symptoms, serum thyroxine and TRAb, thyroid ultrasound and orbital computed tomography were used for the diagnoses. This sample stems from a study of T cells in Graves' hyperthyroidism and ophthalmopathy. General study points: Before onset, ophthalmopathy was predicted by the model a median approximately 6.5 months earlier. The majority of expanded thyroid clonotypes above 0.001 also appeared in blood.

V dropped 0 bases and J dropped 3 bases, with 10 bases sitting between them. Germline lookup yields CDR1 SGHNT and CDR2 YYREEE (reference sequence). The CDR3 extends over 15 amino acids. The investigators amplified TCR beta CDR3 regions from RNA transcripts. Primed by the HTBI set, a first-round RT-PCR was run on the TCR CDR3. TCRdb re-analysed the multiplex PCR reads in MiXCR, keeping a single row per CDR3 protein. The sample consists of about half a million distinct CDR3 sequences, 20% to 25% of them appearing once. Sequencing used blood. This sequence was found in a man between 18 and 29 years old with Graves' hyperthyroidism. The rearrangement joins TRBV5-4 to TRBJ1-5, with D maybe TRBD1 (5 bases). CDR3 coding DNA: TGTGCCAGCAGCTTGGCCCCGGGGGTCAATCAGCCCCAGCATTTT. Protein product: CASSLAPGVNQPQHF. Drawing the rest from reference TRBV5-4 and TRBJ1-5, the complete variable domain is ETGVTQSPTHLIKTRGQQVTLRCSSQSGHNTVSWYQQALGQGPQFIFQYYREEENGRGNFPPRFSGLQFPNYSSELNVNALELDDSALYLCASSLAPGVNQPQHFGDGTRLSIL.